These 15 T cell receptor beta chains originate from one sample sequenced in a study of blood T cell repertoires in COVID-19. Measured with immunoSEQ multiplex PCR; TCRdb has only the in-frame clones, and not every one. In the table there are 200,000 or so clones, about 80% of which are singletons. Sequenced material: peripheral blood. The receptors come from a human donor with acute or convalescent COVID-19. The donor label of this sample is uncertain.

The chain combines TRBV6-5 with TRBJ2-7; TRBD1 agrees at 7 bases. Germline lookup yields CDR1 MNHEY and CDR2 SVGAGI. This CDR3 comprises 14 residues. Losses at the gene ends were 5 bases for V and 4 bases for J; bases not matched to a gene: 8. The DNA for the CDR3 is TGTGCCAGCAGTCTCTCCCAGGGGGTTTACGAGCAGTACTTC. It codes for CASSLSQGVYEQYF.

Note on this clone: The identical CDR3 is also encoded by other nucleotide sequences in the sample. The CDR3 loop reads CASGGQSNQPQHF. DNA for the CDR3: TGTGCCAGCGGGGGACAGAGCAATCAGCCCCAGCATTTT. The chain employs TRBV6-5 and TRBJ1-5; 7 nucleotides agree with TRBD1. The V gene's germline CDR1 is MNHEY and CDR2 SVGAGI. The V segment lost 8 bases and the J segment 1 base; nucleotides outside the gene matches: 2. There are 13 residues in the CDR3.

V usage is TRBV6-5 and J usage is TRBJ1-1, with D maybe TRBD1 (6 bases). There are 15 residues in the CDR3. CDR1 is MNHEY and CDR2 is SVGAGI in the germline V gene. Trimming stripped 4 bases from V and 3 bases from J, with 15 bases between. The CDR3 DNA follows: TGTGCCAGCAGTTCCCGATGGGGGCGGGACACTGAAGCTTTCTTT. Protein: CASSSRWGRDTEAFF.

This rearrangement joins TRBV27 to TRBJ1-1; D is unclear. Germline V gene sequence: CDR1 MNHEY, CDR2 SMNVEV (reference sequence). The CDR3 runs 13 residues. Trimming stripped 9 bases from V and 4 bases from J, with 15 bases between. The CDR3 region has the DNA TGTGCCAGTAGACTTTCAGGAGGCACTGAAGCTTTCTTT. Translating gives CASRLSGGTEAFF.

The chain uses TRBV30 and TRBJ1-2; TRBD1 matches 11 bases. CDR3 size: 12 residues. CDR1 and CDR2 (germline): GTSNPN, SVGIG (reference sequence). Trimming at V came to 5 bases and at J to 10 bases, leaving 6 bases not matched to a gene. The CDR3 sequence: CAWDGTGGAYTF. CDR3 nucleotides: TGTGCCTGGGACGGGACAGGGGGAGCCTACACCTTC.

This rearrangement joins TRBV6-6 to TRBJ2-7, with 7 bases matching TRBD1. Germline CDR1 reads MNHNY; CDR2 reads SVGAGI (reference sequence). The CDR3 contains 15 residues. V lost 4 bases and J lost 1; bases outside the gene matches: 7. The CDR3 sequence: CASSSPGTASYEQYF. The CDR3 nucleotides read TGTGCCAGCAGTTCTCCCGGGACAGCATCCTACGAGCAGTACTTC.

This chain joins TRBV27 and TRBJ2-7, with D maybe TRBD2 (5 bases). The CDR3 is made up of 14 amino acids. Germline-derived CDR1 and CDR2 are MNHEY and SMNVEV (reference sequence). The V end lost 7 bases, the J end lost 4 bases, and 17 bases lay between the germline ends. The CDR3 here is CASKSLAVGYEQYF. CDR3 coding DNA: TGTGCCAGCAAAAGTCTAGCAGTGGGGTACGAGCAGTACTTC.

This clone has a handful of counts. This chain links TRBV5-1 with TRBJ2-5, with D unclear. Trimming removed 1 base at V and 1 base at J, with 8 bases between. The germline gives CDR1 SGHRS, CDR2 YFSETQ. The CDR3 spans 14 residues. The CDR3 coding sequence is TGCGCCAGCAGCTTGTTGGGCAGCCAAGAGACCCAGTACTTC. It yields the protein CASSLLGSQETQYF.

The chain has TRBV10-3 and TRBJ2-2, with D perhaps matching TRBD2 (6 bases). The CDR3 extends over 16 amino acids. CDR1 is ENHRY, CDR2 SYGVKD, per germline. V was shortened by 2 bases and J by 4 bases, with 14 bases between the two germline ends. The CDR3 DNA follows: TGTGCCATCAGTGAGGGGGCGGGATTCGGCACCGGGGAGCTGTTTTTT. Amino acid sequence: CAISEGAGFGTGELFF.

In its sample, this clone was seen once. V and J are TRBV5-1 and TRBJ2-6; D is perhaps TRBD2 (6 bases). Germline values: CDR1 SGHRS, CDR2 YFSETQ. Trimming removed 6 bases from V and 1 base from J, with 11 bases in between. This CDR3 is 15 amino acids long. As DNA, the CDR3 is TGCGCCAGCAATTTGGAGGGTTCTGGGGCCAACGTCCTGACTTTC. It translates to CASNLEGSGANVLTF. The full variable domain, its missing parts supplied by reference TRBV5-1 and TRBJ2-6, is KAGVTQTPRYLIKTRGQQVTLSCSPISGHRSVSWYQQTPGQGLQFLFEYFSETQRNKGNFPGRFSGRQFSNSRSEMNVSTLELGDSALYLCASNLEGSGANVLTFGAGSRLTVL.

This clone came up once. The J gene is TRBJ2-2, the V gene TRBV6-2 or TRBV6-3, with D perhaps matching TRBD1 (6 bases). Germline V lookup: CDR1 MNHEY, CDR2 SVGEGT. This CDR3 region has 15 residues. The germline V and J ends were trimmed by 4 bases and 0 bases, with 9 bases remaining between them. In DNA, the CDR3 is TGTGCCAGCAGTTCCCGGGACACGAACACCGGGGAGCTGTTTTTT. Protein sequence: CASSSRDTNTGELFF.

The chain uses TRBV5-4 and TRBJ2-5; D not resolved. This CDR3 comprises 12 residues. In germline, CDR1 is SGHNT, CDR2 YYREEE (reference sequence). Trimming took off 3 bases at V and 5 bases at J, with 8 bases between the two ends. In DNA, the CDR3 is TGTGCCAGCAGCTCACAGACGGAGACCCAGTACTTC. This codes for CASSSQTETQYF.

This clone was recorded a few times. The CDR3 DNA is TGCGCCAGCCGCACGGGATACGAGGGCACTGAAGCTTTCTTT. Translation gives CASRTGYEGTEAFF. This chain links TRBV5-1 with TRBJ1-1; no clear D gene. Germline-derived CDR1 and CDR2 are SGHRS and YFSETQ. Trimming took 7 bases from V and 4 from J, leaving 17 bases between them. The CDR3 spans 14 residues.

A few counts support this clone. The DNA for the CDR3 is TGTGCCAGCAGCTTGGGACAGAACACTGAAGCTTTCTTT. Its translation is CASSLGQNTEAFF. The V call is TRBV7-3, the J call TRBJ1-1; a weak D match, TRBD1 (6 bases). The CDR3 covers 13 residues. Trimming pared 3 bases from V and 1 base from J, leaving 6 bases between. The germline V gene has CDR1 SGHTA and CDR2 FQGTGA.

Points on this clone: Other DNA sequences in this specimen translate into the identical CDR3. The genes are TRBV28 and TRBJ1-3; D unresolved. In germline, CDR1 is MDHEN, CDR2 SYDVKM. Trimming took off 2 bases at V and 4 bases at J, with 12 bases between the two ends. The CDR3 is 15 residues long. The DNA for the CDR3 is TGTGCCAGCAGTTTAGCGGGGTTGGGAGGAAACACCATATATTTT. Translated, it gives CASSLAGLGGNTIYF.